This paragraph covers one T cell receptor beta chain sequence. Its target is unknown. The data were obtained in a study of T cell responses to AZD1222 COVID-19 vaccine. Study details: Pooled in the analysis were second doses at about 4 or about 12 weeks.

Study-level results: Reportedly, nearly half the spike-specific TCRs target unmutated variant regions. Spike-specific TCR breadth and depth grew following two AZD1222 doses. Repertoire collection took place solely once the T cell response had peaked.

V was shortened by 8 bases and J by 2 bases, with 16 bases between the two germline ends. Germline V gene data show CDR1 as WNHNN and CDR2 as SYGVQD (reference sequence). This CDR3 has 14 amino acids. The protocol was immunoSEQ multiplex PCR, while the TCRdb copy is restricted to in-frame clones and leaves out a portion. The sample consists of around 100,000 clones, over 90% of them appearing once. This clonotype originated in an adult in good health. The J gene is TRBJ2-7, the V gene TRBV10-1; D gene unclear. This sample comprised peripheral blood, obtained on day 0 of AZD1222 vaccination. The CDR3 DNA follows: TGCGCCAGCCGAAGGACCGTTCGTACCTACGAGCAGTACTTC. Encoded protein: CASRRTVRTYEQYF.